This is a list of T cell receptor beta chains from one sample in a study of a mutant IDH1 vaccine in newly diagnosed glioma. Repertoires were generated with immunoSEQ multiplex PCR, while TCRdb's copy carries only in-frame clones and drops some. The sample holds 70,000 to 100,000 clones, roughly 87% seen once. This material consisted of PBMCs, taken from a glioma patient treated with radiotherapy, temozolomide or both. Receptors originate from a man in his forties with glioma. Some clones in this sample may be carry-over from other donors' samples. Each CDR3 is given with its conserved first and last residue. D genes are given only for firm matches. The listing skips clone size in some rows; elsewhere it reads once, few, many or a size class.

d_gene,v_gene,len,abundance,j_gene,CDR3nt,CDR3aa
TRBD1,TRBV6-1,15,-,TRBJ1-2,TGTGCCAGCAGTGAACCTGGGACAGGGGGGTATGGCTACACCTTC,CASSEPGTGGYGYTF
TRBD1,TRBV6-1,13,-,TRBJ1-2,TGTGCCAGCCGGAACACAGGGGCCGGTGGCTACACCTTC,CASRNTGAGGYTF
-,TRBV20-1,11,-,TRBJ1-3,TGCAGTGCGGGACTCGGAGGTACCATATATTTT,CSAGLGGTIYF
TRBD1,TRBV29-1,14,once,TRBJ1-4,TGCAGCGTTGGCCGGACAGGGACTGGTGAAAAACTGTTTTTT,CSVGRTGTGEKLFF
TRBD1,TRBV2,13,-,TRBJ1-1,TGTGCCAGCAGGGGACAGGGGGCTCCTGAAGCTTTCTTT,CASRGQGAPEAFF
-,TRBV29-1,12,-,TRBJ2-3,TGCAGCGTCGCTATTGGCACAGATACGCAGTATTTT,CSVAIGTDTQYF
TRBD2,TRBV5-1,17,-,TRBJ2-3,TGCGCCAGCAGTCAACGGCAGACTAGCGGGGTCACAGATACGCAGTATTTT,CASSQRQTSGVTDTQYF
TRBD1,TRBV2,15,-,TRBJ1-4,TGTGCCAGCAGTTACCTTGGGACAGGGTATGAAAAACTGTTTTTT,CASSYLGTGYEKLFF
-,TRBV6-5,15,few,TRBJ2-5,TGTGCCAGCAGTTACTCGGACGAGGGGGGAGAGACCCAGTACTTC,CASSYSDEGGETQYF
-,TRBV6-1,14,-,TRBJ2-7,TGTGCCAGCAGTGTGACAGCGCCCCTCCTCGAGCAGTACTTC,CASSVTAPLLEQYF
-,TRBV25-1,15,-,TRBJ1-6,TGTGCCAGTCACCTTGGGTCAGACCATAATTCACCCCTCCACTTT,CASHLGSDHNSPLHF
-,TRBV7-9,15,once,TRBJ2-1,TGTGCCAGCAGCTTAACGACCATCAGAGGTAATGAGCAGTTCTTC,CASSLTTIRGNEQFF
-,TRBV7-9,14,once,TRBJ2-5,TGTGCCAGCAGCCGGGCGAGGATTATGGAGACCCAGTACTTC,CASSRARIMETQYF
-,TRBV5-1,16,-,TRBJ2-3,TGCGCCAGCAGCACCCGGGACCCTGGGACCACAGATACGCAGTATTTT,CASSTRDPGTTDTQYF
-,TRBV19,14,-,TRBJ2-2,TGTGCCAGTAGTATACCGCGGTGGACCGGGGAGCTGTTTTTT,CASSIPRWTGELFF
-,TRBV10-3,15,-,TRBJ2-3,TGTGCCATCAGTAGATTCTCCGGACGCACAGATACGCAGTATTTT,CAISRFSGRTDTQYF
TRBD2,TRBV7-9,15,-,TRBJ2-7,TGTGCCAGCAGCGCACTAGCGGCCTTCTCCTACGAGCAGTACTTC,CASSALAAFSYEQYF
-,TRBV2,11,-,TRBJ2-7,TGTGCCAGCAGAAAATCCTACGAGCAGTACTTC,CASRKSYEQYF
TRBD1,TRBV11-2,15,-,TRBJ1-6,TGTGCCAGCAGCCCCTGGGACAGACCAATTTCACCCCTCCACTTT,CASSPWDRPISPLHF
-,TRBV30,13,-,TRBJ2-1,TGTGCCTGGAGCCCCACCGGGGGCAATGAGCAGTTCTTC,CAWSPTGGNEQFF
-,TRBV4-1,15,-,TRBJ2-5,TGCGCCAGCAGCCCCCTCGGGACGGCCCAAGAGACCCAGTACTTC,CASSPLGTAQETQYF
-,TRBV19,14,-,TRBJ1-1,TGTGCCAGTAGTACCCGGACGGGGAACACTGAAGCTTTCTTT,CASSTRTGNTEAFF
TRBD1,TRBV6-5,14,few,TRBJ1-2,TGTGCCAGCAGTTCCGGGACAGCCTTCTATGGCTACACCTTC,CASSSGTAFYGYTF
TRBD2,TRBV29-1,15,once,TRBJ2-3,TGCAGCATCCGGTTTTCAAGCGGGGGTGCAGATACGCAGTATTTT,CSIRFSSGGADTQYF
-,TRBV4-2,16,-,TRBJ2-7,TGTGCCAGCAGCCAAGACGACGGGGACACTTCCTACGAGCAGTACTTC,CASSQDDGDTSYEQYF
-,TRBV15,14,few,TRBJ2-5,TGTGCCACCAGCCCAAGTCGGGGGCAGCGGGCCCAGTACTTC,CATSPSRGQRAQYF
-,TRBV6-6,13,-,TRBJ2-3,TGTGCCACCACGGAAGGGGTGGCAGATACGCAGTATTTT,CATTEGVADTQYF
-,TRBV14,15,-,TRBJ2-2,TGTGCCAGCAGCCCAGGGCGGGGTTACACCGGGGAGCTGTTTTTT,CASSPGRGYTGELFF
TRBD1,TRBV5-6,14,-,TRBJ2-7,TGTGCCAGCAGCTTGTCAGGGACAGGGGGACAGCAGTACTTC,CASSLSGTGGQQYF
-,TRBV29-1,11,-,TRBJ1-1,TGCAGCGTTGGGGCGAACACTGAAGCTTTCTTT,CSVGANTEAFF
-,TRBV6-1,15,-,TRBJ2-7,TGTGCCAGTCGTGACAGGACCCTATCTTCCTACGAGCAGTACTTC,CASRDRTLSSYEQYF
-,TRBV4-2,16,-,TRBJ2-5,TGTGCCAGCAGCCAAGGGATAGCTCTGGGGAAAGAGACCCAGTACTTC,CASSQGIALGKETQYF
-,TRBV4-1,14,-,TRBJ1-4,TGCGCCAGCAGCCCCGGAACAGGGTTTGAAAAACTGTTTTTT,CASSPGTGFEKLFF
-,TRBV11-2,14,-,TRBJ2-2,TGTGCCAGCAGCTGGGGGATGATCTCCGGGGAGCTGTTTTTT,CASSWGMISGELFF
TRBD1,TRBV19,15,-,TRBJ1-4,TGTGCCAGTAGTATTCGTGGGACAGGGGATGAAAAACTGTTTTTT,CASSIRGTGDEKLFF
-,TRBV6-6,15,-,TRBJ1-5,TGTGCCAGCAGATACACGGGGAGCGGCAATCAGCCCCAGCATTTT,CASRYTGSGNQPQHF
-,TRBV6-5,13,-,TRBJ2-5,TGTGCCAGCAGGAGAACCCTAGGACAGTCCCAGTACTTC,CASRRTLGQSQYF
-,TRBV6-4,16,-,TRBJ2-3,TGTGCCAGCAGTGACTCCGAGGGGGGGCGATCAGATACGCAGTATTTT,CASSDSEGGRSDTQYF
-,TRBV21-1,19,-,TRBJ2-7,TGTGCCAGCAGCAATGAAGGGAGGACTAGCGGGGGGGCAGTTCTCGAGCAGTACTTC,CASSNEGRTSGGAVLEQYF
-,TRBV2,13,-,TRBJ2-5,TGTGCCAGCAGTGTTGGGGCGAGGGAGACCCAGTACTTC,CASSVGARETQYF
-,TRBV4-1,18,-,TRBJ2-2,TGCGCCAGCAGCCAAGGAAAAGGGTGGAGGGCGAACACCGGGGAGCTGTTTTTT,CASSQGKGWRANTGELFF
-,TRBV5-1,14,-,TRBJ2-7,TGCGCCAGCAGTCGGATTGGAGGGGGCGGAGAGCAGTACTTC,CASSRIGGGGEQYF
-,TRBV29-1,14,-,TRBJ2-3,TGCAGCGGCGGACGGGGCGGGGATACAGATACGCAGTATTTT,CSGGRGGDTDTQYF
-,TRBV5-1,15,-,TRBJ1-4,TGCGCCAGCAGCCTCTCCGGGGATACTAGTGAAAAACTGTTTTTT,CASSLSGDTSEKLFF
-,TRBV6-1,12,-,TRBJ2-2,TGCGGCATCGGGGTCGTCGGCGGGGAGCTGTTTTTT,CGIGVVGGELFF
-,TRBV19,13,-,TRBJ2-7,TGTGCCAGTAGTAGCAAGACAGCTTACGAGCAGTACTTC,CASSSKTAYEQYF
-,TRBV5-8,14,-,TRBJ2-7,TGTGCCAGCAGCCCCACGGACGGGATCTACGAGCAGTACTTC,CASSPTDGIYEQYF
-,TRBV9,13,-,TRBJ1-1,TGTGCCAGCGGGATAGGGGCGAACACTGAAGCTTTCTTT,CASGIGANTEAFF
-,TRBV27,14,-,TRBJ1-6,TGTGCCAGCAGCCGGGACATTGATAATTCACCCCTCCACTTT,CASSRDIDNSPLHF
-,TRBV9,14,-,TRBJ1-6,TGTGCCAGCAGCGTAGTTGGGGGGAATTCACCCCTCCACTTT,CASSVVGGNSPLHF
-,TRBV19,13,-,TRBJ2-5,TGTGCCAGTAGCCCGGAGTACCAAGAGACCCAGTACTTC,CASSPEYQETQYF
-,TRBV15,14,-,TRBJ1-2,TGTGCCACCAGCAGAGATCTAGGGACTGGGGGCTACACCTTC,CATSRDLGTGGYTF
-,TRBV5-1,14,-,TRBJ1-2,TGCGCCAGCAGCTCACGAGGGGTTGGCGATGGCTACACCTTC,CASSSRGVGDGYTF
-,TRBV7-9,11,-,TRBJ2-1,TGTGCCAGCGCCGGCAGTCCTGAGCAGTTCTTC,CASAGSPEQFF
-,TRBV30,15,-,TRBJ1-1,TGTGCCTGCAACGACTATACAGAATCTAACACTGAAGCTTTCTTT,CACNDYTESNTEAFF
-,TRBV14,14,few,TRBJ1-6,TGTGCCAGCAGCCGGGAGCAGAAAAATTCACCCCTCCACTTT,CASSREQKNSPLHF